This T cell receptor (beta chain) was observed in a study of identical twins (TCRdb year 2016). Regarding the research as a whole: TCR alpha and beta repertoires from monozygotic twins, unrelated adults of various ages and cord blood were deep-sequenced to test whether fetal clonotypes persist. To rule out contamination, the twin experiments were replicated at different times with different library preparation protocols. The full study reports these points: Out-of-frame TCR alpha sharing in monozygotic twins was systematically underestimated by recombination models, whereas sharing between unrelated individuals was in agreement with the recombination models. Because the same donors could not be followed over many years, the conclusions relied on cross-sectional statistical analysis. Compared with coincidental sharing between unrelated individuals, out-of-frame TCR alpha sequences shared between twins had an excess of sequences with low generation probability. Invariant T cells such as MAIT and iNKT could partly confound zero-insertion analyses, although diverse VJ usage argued against such confounding for most clonotypes. Abundant cord blood beta clonotypes had fewer insertions, young adult naive repertoires showed a similar but weaker trend, and memory repertoires showed no such trend. In beta out-of-frame sequences, excess twin sharing was weaker, because having fewer shared sequences lowered the signal-to-noise ratio.

The library was prepared using 5' RACE. The sequencing machine was an Illumina HiSeq 2000. Template switching added a universal primer binding site, and the final cDNA carried a unique molecular identifier that allowed TCR cDNA molecules to be counted accurately. Specific primers in the conserved constant-segment region were used to synthesize first-strand cDNA for the TCR alpha and beta chains. Each cDNA library was double barcoded, with a SMART-Mk sample barcode plus Illumina barcodes, to control for contamination. TruSeq adapter sequences and Illumina sample barcodes were added in two successive PCR steps. TCR alpha and beta cDNA libraries were sequenced on the Illumina HiSeq platform with custom primers. The authors' analysis ran thus. Raw reads were processed with MiGEC to extract unique molecular identifiers, and MiXCR was used to determine CDR3 positions. For each individual, recombination models were inferred using an EM algorithm with the repgenHMM and IGoR tools. The analysis of shared clonotypes was done with the tcR package in R, with sharing normalized by the product of cloneset sizes. To study raw recombination free of thymic and clonal selection effects, out-of-frame nonproductive sequences were analyzed. TCRdb applied fastp at Q25 and MiXCR to the public reads, then kept only in-frame beta chains. CDR3 protein sequences are deduplicated, and each keeps its most common genes and DNA. These V and J calls are TCRdb output, not the study's own analysis. The sample table shows 300,000 to 400,000 distinct CDR3 sequences, and approximately 13% are seen once. The top ten clonotypes cover just over 7% of the sample.

V is clipped by 7 bases and J by 1 base, and the sequence between their germline boundaries is 9 bases long. From the germline V gene, CDR1 is MDHEN and CDR2 is SYDVKM. The CDR3 goes from the cysteine to the phenylalanine over 13 residues. The sequence is cut down to CDR3 DNA, 39 bases in frame from base 1. Only healthy Caucasian donors were included. The twin cohort consisted of three pairs of female monozygotic twins, all aged roughly 18 to 29 years. Positive isolation kits from Invitrogen were used to isolate the CD4+ and CD8+ T cell populations. Concerning this clonotype: Its antigen specificity is not known. Within one base of it there is no much larger clone, and no base qualities were kept.

The sample also formed part of further work on yellow fever vaccine responses in identical twins. Per that second paper: According to the authors, in identical twins the way T cells responded to vaccination appeared partly convergent and partly personalized. The study precisely tracked vaccine-responding T cell clones in identical twins.

The sequence came from a young woman in good health. Recombination connected TRBV28 to TRBJ2-3, and the D gene may be TRBD1, 5 bases matching. Sequenced input: CD8+ T cells sorted from blood. The DNA is as follows: TGTGCCAGCACTTGGGGCGGCACAGATACGCAGTATTTT. Its translation is CASTWGGTDTQYF.